This T cell receptor beta chain was observed in a study of T cell repertoires in cytomegalovirus infection. Overall study: The authors used CMV epitopes that were HLA-C-restricted (recently identified) and HLA-B-restricted (well studied). CMV infection and matching HLA type were both indicated by public TCR beta signatures.

On this clonotype: Its antigen is as yet unknown. Compared with germline, one end of the junction differs, possibly owing to a read error.

TCRdb ran MiXCR on the reads and lists one entry per CDR3 protein. The data contain about 920,000 distinct CDR3 sequences, roughly a third of them singletons. The CDR3 covers 14 residues. Germline-derived CDR1 and CDR2 are SGHRS and YFSETQ. The sample here was cultured CD8+ T cells from PBMCs, taken from culture after CMV antigen stimulation. The TCR sequence derives from a human donor in good health (CMV status not recorded). Some clones in this sample may be carry-over from other donors' samples. The chain recombines TRBV5-1 with TRBJ2-3; D may match TRBD1 or TRBD2 (5 bases each). The CDR3 sequence: CANSSGPPHDTQYF. The CDR3 bases are TGCGCCAACAGCTCGGGACCTCCCCACGATACGCAGTATTTT. Variable domain in full (rest from reference TRBV5-1 and TRBJ2-3): KAGVTQTPRYLIKTRGQQVTLSCSPISGHRSVSWYQQTPGQGLQFLFEYFSETQRNKGNFPGRFSGRQFSNSRSEMNVSTLELGDSALYLCANSSGPPHDTQYFGPGTRLTVL.